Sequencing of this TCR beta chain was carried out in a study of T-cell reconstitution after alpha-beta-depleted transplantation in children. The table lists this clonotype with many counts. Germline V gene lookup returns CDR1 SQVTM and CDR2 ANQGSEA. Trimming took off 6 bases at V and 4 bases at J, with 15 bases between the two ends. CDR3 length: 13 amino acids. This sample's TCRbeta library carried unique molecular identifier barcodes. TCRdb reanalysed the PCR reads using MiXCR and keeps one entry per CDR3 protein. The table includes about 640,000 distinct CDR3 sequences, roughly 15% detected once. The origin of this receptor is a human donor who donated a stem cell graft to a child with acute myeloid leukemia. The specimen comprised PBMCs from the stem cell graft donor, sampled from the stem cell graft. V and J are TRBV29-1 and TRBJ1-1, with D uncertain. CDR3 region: CSVRQGWSTEAFF. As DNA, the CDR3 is TGCAGCGTACGTCAAGGGTGGAGCACTGAAGCTTTCTTT.